This T cell receptor (beta chain) was retrieved from a study of control samples from healthy donors and cancer patients. V trimming: 7 bases; J trimming: 5 bases; junction bases outside the gene matches: 10. Looked up from germline, CDR1 is MRHNA and CDR2 is SNTAGT. This CDR3 has 14 residues. Generated by immunoSEQ multiplex PCR, the TCRdb table keeps only in-frame clones and is missing some. Of under 200,000 clones listed, 92% are singletons. The clonotype comes from a young woman in good health. Sample: blood. V usage is TRBV6-4 and J usage is TRBJ2-7; 8 bases match TRBD1. The DNA for the CDR3 is TGTGCCAGCACCGAGGCAGGGGGCTTCGACGAGCAGTACTTC. It specifies CASTEAGGFDEQYF.